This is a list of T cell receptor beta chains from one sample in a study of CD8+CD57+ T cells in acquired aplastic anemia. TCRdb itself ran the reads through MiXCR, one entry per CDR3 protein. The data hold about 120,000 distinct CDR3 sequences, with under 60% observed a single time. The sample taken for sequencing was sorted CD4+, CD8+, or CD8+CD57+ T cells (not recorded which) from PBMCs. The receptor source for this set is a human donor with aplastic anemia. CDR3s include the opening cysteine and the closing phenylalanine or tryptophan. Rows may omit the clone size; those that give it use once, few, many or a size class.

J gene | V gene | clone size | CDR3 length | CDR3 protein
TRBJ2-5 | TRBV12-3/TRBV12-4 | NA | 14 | CASSPHRERETQYF
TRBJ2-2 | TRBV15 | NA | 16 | CATSRSGGTNTGELFF
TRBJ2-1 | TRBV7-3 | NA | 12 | CASSPARNEQFF
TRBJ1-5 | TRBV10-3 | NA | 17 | CAISESKTGGSNQPQHF
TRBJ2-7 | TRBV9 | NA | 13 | CASSVDSMDEQYF
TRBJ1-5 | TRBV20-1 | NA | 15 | CSAHTGGLGNQPQHF
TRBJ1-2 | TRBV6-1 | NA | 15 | CASSRNAGQNYGYTF
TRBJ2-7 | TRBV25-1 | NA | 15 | CASSQASGASYEQYF
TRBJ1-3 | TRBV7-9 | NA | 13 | CASSFEPGNTIYF
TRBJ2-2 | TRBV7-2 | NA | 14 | CASSVIGGTEELFF
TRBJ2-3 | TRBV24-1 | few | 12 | CATSMGPQGQYF
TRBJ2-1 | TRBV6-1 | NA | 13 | CASSTTGPNEQFF
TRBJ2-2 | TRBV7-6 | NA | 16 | CASSLDRGSNTGELFF
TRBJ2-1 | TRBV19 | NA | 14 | CATDGVAGKDEQFF
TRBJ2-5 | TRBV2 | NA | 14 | CASTIAGTQETQYF
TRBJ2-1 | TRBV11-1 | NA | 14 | CASSKARERVEQFF